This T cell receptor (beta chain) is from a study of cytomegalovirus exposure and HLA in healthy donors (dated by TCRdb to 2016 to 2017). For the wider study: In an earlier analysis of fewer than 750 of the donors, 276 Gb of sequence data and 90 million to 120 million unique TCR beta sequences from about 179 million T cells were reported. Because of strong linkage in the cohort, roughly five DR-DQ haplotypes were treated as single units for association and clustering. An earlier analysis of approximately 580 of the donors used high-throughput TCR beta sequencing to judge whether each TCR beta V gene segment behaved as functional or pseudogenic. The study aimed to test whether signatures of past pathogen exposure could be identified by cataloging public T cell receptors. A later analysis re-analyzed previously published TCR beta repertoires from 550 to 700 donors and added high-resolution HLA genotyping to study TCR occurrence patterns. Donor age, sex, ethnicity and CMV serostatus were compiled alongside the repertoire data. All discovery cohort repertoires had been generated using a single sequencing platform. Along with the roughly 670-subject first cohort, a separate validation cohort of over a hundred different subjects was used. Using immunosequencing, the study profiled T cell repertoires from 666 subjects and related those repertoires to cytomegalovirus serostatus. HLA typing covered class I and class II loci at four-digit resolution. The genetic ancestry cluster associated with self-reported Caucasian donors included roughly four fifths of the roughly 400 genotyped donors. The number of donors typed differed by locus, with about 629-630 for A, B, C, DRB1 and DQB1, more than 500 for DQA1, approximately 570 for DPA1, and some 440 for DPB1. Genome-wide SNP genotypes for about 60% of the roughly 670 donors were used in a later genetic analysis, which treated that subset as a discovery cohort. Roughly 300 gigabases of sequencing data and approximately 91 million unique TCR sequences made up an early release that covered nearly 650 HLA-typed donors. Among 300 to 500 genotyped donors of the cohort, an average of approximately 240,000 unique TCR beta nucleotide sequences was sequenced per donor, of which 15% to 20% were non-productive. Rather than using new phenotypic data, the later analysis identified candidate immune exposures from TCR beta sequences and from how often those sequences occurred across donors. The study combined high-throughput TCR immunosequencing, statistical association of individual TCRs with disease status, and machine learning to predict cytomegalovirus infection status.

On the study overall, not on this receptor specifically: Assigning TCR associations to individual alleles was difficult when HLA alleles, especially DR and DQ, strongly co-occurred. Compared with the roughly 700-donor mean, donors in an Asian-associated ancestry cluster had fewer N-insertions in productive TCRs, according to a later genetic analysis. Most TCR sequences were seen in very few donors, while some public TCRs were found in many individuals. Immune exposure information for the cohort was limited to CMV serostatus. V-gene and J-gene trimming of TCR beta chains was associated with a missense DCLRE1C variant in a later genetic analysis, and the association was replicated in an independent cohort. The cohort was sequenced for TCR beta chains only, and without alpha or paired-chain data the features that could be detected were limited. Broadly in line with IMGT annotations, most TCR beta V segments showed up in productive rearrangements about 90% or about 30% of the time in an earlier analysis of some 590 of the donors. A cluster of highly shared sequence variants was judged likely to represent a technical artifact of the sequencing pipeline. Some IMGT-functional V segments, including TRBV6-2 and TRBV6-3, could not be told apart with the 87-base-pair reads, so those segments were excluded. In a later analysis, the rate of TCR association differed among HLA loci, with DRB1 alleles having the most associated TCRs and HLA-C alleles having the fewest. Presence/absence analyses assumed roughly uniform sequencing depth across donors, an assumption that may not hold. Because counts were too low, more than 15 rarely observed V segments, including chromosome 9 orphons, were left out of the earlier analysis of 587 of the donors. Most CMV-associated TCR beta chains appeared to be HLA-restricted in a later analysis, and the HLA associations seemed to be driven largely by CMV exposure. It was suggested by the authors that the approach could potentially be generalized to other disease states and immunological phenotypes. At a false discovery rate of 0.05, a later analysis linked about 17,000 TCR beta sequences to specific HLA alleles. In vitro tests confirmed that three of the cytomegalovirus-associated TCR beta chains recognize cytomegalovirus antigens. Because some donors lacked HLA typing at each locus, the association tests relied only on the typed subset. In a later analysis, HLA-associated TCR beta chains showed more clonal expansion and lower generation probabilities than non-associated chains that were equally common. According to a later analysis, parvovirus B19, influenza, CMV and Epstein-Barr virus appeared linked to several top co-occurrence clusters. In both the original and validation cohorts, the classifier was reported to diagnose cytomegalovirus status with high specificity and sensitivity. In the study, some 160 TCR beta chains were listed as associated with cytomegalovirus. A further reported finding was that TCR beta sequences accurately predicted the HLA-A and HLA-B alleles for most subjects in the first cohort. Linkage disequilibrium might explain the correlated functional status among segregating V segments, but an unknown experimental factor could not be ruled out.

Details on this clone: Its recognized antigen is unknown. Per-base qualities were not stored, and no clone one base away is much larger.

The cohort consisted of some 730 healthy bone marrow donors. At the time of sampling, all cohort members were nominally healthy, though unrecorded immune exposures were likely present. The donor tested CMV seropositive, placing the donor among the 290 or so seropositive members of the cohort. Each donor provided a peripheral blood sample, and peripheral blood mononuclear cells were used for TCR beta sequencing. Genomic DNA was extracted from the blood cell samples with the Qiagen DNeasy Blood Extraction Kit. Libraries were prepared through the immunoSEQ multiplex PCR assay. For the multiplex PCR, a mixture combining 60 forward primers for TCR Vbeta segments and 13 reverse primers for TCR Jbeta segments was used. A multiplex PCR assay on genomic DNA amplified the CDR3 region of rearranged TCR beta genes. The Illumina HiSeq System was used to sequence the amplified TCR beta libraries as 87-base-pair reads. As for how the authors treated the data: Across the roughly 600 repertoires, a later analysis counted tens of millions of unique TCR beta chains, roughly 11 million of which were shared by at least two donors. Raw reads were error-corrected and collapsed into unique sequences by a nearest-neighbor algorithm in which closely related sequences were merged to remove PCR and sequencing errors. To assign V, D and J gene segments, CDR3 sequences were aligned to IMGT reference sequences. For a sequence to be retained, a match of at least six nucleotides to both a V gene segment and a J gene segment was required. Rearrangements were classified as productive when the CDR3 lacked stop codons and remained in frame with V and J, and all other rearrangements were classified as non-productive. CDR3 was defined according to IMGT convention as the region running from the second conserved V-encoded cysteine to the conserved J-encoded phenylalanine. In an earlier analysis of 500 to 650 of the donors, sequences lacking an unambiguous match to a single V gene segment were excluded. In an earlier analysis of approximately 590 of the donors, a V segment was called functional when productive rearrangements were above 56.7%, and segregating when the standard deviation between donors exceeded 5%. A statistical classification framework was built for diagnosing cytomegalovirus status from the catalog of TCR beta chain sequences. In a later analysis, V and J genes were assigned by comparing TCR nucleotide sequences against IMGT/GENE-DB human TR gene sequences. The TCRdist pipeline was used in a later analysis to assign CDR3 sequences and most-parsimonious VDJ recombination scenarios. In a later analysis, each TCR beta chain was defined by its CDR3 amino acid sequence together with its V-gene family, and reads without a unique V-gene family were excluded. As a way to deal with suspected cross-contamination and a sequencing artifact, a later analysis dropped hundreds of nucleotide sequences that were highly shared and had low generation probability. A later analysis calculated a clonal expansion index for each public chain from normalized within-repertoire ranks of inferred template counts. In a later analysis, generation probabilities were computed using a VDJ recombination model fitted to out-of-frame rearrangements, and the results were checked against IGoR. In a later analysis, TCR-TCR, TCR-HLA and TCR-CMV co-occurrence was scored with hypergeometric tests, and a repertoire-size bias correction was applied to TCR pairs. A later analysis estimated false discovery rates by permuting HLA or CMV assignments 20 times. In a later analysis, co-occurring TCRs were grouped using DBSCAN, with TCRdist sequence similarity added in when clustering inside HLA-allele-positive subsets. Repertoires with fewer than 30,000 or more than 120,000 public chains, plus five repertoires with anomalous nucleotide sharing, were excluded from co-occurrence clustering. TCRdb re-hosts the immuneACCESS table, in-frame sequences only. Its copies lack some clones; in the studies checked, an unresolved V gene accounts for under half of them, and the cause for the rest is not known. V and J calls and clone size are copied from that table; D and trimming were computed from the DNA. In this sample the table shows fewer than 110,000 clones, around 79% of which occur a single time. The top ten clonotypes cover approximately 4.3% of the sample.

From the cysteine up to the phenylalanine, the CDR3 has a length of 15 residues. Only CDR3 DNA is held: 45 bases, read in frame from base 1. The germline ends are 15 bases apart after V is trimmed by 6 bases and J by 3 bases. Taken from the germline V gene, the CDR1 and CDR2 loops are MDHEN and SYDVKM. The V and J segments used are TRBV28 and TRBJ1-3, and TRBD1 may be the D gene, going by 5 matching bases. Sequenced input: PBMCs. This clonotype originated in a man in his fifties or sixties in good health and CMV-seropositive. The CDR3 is CASRGPRVGGNTIYF. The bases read TGTGCCAGCAGGGGGCCCAGGGTGGGTGGAAACACCATATATTTT.